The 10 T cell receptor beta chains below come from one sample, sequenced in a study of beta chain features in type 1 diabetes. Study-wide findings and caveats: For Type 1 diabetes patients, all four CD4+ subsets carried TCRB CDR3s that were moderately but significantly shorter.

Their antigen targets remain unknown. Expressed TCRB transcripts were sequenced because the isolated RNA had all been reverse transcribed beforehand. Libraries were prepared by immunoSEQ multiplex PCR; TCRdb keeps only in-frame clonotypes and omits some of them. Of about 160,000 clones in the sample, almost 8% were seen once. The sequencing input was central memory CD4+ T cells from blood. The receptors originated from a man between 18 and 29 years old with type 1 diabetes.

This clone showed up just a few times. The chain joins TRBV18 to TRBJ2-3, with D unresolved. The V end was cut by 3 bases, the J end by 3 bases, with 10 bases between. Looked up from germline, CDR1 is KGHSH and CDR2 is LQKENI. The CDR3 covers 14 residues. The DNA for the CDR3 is TGTGCCAGCTCACCCTTCGGCGGAACAGATACGCAGTATTTT. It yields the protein CASSPFGGTDTQYF.

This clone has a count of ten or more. This chain's CDR3 is CASSLGTGDTGELFF. DNA for the CDR3: TGTGCCAGCAGCCTAGGGACAGGGGACACCGGGGAGCTGTTTTTT. The chain recombines TRBV9 with TRBJ2-2, with 10 bases identical to TRBD1. The CDR3 consists of 15 residues. Unmatched junction bases numbered 3, after V lost 4 bases and J lost 3 bases. Germline V gene data show CDR1 as SGDLS and CDR2 as YYNGEE.

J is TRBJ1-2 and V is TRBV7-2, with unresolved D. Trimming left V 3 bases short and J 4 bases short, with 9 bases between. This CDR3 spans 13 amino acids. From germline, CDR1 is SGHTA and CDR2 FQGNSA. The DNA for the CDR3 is TGTGCCAGCAGCTTGGACTTGGGCTATGGCTACACCTTC. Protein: CASSLDLGYGYTF. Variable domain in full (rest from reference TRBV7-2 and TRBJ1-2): GAGVSQSPSNKVTEKGKDVELRCDPISGHTALYWYRQSLGQGLEFLIYFQGNSAPDKSGLPSDRFSAERTGGSVSTLTIQRTQQEDSAVYLCASSLDLGYGYTFGSGTRLTVV.

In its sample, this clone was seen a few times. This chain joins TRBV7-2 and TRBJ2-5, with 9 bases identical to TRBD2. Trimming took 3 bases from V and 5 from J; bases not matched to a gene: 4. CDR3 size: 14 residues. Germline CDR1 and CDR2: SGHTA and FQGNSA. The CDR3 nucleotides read TGTGCCAGCAGCTTTTATACTAGCGGGGAGACCCAGTACTTC. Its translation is CASSFYTSGETQYF.

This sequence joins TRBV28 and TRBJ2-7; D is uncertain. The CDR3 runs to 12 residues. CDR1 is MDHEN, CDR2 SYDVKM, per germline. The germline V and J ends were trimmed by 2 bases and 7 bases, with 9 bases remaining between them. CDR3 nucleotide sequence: TGTGCCAGCAGTTTACCGGAGAGAGAGCAGTACTTC. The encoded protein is CASSLPEREQYF.

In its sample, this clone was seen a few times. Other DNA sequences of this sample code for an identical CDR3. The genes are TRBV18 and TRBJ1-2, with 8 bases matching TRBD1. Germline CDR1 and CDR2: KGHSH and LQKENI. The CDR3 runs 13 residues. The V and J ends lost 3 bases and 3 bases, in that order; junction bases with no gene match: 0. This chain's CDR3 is CASSPDRDYGYTF. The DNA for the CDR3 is TGTGCCAGCTCACCGGACAGGGACTATGGCTACACCTTC.

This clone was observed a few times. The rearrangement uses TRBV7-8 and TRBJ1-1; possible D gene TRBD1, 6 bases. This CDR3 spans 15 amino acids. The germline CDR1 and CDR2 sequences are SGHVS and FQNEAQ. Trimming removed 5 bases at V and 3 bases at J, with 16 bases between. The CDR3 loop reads CASSPNHREHTEAFF. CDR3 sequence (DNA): TGTGCCAGCAGCCCAAACCACAGGGAGCACACTGAAGCTTTCTTT. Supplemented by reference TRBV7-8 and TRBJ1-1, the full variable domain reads GAGVSQSPRYKVAKRGQDVALRCDPISGHVSLFWYQQALGQGPEFLTYFQNEAQLDKSGLPSDRFFAERPEGSVSTLKIQRTQQEDSAVYLCASSPNHREHTEAFFGQGTRLTVV.

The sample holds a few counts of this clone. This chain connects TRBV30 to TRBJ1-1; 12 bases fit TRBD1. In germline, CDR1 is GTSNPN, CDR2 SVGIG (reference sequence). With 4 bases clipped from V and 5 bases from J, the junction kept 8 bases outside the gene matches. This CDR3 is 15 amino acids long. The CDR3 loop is CAWTGTGGGDTEAFF. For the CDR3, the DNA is TGTGCCTGGACCGGGACAGGGGGCGGGGATACTGAAGCTTTCTTT.

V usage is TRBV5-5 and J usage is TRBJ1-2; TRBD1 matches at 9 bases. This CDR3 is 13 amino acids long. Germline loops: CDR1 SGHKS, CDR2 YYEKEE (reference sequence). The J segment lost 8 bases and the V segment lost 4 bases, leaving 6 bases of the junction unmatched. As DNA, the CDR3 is TGTGCCAGCAGCCTGGGACAGGGAGGCGGCTACACCTTC. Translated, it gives CASSLGQGGGYTF. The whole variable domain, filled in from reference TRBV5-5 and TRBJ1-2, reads DAGVTQSPTHLIKTRGQQVTLRCSPISGHKSVSWYQQVLGQGPQFIFQYYEKEERGRGNFPDRFSARQFPNYSSELNVNALLLGDSALYLCASSLGQGGGYTFGSGTRLTVV.

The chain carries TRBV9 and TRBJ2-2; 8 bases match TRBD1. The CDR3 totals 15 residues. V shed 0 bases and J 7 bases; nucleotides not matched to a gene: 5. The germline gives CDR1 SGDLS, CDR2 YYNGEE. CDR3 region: CASSVETGVGGELFF. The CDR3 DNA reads TGTGCCAGCAGCGTAGAGACAGGGGTAGGCGGGGAGCTGTTTTTT.